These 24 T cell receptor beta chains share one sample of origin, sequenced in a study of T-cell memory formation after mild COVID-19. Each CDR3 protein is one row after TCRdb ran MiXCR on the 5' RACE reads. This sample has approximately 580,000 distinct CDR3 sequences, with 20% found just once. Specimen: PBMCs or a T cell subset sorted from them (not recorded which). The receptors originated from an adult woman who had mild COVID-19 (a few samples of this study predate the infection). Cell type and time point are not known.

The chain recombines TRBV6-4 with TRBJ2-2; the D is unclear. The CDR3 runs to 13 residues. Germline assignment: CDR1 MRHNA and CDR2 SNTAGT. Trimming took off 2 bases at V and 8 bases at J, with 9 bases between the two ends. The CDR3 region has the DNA TGTGCCAGCAGTGACGTGGCTAAGGGGGAGCTGTTTTTT. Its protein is CASSDVAKGELFF.

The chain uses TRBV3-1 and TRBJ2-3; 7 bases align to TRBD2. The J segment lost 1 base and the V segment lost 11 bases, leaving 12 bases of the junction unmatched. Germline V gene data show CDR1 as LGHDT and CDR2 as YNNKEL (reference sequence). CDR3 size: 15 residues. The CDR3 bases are TGTGCCGCAAGCCCTCAGCGGGGTCGCACAGATACGCAGTATTTT. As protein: CAASPQRGRTDTQYF.

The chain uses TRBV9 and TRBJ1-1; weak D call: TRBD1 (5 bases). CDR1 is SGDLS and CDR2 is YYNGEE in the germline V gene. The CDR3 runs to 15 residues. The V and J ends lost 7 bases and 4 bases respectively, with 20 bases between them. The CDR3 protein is CASSVGVERGTEAFF. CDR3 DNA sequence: TGTGCCAGCTCCGTGGGGGTTGAGAGGGGCACTGAAGCTTTCTTT.

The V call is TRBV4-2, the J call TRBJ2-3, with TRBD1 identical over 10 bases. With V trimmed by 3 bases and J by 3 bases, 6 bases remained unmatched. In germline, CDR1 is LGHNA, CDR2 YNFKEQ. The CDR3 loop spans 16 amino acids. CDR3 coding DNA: TGTGCCAGCAGCCAGGCGCCGGGACAGGGGACAGATACGCAGTATTTT. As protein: CASSQAPGQGTDTQYF.

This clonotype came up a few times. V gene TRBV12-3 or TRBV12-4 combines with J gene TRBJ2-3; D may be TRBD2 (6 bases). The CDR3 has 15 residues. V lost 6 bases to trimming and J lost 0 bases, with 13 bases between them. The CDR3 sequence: CASRLHGGSTDTQYF. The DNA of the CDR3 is TGTGCCAGCAGACTGCACGGGGGAAGCACAGATACGCAGTATTTT.

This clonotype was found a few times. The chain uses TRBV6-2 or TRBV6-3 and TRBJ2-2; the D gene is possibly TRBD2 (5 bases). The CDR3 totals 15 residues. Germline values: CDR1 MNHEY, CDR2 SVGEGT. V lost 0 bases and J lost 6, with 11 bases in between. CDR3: CASSYSRVIPGELFF. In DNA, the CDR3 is TGTGCCAGCAGTTACTCGAGGGTCATCCCCGGGGAGCTGTTTTTT.

The CDR3 spells CASTLGQGASTDTQYF. The CDR3 DNA sequence: TGCGCCAGCACCCTTGGACAGGGAGCTAGCACAGATACGCAGTATTTT. The rearrangement links TRBV23-1 to TRBJ2-3; 8 bases are shared with TRBD1. TRBV23-1 is placed among ORFs of uncertain function. The CDR3 contains 16 residues. V shed 7 bases and J 0 bases; nucleotides not matched to a gene: 9.

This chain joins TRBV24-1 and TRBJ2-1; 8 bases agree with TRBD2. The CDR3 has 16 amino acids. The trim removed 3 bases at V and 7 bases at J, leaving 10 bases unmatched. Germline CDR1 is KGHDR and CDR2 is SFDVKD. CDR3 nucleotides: TGTGCCACCAGTGATCCCACCGGGAGGGTTACAAATGAGCAGTTCTTC. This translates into CATSDPTGRVTNEQFF.

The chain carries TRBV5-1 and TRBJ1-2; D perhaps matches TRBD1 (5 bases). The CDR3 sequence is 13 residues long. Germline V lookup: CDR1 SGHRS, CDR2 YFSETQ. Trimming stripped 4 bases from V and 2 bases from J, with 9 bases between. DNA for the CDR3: TGCGCCAGCAGCGGGGACGGGAACTATGGCTACACCTTC. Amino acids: CASSGDGNYGYTF. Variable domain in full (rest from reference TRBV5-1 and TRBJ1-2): KAGVTQTPRYLIKTRGQQVTLSCSPISGHRSVSWYQQTPGQGLQFLFEYFSETQRNKGNFPGRFSGRQFSNSRSEMNVSTLELGDSALYLCASSGDGNYGYTFGSGTRLTVV.

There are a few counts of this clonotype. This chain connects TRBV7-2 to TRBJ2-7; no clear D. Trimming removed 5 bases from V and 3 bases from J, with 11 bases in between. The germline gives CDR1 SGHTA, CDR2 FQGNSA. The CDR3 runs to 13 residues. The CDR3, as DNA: TGTGCCAGCAGCCACCCCCGGTTCTACGAGCAGTACTTC. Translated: CASSHPRFYEQYF. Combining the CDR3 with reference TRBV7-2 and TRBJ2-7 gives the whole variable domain GAGVSQSPSNKVTEKGKDVELRCDPISGHTALYWYRQSLGQGLEFLIYFQGNSAPDKSGLPSDRFSAERTGGSVSTLTIQRTQQEDSAVYLCASSHPRFYEQYFGPGTRLTVT.

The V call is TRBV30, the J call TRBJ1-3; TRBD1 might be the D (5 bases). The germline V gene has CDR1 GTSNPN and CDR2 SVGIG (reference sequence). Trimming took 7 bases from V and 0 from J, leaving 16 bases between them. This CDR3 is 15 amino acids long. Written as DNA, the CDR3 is TGTGCCTTACCGGGACGGTCCTCCTCTGGAAACACCATATATTTT. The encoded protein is CALPGRSSSGNTIYF.

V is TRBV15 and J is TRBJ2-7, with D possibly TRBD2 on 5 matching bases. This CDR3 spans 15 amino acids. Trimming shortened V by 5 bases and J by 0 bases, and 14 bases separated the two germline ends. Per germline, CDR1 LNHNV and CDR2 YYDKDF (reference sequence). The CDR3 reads CATSFLGSASYEQYF. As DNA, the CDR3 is TGTGCCACCAGCTTCCTAGGGAGTGCCTCCTACGAGCAGTACTTC.

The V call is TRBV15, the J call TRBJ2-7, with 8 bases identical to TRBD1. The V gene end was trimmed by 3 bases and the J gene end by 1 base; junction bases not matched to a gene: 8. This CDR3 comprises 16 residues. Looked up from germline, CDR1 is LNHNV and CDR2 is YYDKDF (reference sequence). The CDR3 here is CATSRPGDRYSYEQYF. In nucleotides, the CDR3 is TGTGCCACCAGCAGGCCGGGGGACAGGTATTCCTACGAGCAGTACTTC. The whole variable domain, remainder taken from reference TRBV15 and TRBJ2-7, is DAMVIQNPRYQVTQFGKPVTLSCSQTLNHNVMYWYQQKSSQAPKLLFHYYDKDFNNEADTPDNFQSRRPNTSFCFLDIRSPGLGDTAMYLCATSRPGDRYSYEQYFGPGTRLTVT.

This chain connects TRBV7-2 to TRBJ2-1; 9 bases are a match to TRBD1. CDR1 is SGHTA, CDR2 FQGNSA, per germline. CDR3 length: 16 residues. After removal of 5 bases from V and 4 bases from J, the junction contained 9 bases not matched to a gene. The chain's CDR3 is CASSRTRDRVYNEQFF. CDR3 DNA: TGTGCCAGCAGCCGAACCCGGGACAGGGTATACAATGAGCAGTTCTTC.

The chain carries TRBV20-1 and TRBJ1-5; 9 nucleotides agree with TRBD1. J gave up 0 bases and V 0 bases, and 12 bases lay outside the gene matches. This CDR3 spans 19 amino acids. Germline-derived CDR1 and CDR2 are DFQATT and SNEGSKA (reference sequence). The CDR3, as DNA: TGCAGTGCTAGAGATCTCTCTTGGACAGGGGCGAATAGCAATCAGCCCCAGCATTTT. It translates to CSARDLSWTGANSNQPQHF.

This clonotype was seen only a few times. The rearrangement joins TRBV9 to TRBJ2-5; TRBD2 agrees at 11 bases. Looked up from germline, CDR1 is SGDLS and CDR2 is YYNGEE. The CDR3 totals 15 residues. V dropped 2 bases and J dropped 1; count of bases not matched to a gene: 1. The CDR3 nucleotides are TGTGCCAGCAGCGTGACTAGCGGGGTCCAAGAGACCCAGTACTTC. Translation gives CASSVTSGVQETQYF.

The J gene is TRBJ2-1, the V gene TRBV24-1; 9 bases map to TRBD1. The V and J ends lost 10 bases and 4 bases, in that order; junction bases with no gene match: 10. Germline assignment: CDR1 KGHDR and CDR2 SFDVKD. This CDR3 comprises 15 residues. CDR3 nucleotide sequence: TGTGCCACTGGCAGAACAGGGGGCCAGTACAATGAGCAGTTCTTC. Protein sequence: CATGRTGGQYNEQFF.

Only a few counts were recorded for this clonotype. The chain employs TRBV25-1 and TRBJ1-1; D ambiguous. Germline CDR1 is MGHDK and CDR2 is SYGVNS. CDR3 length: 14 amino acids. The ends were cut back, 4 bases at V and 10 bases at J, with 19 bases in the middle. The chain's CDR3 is CASSGNRPGDRAFF. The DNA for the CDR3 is TGTGCCAGCAGTGGAAATCGGCCCGGGGATAGAGCTTTCTTT.

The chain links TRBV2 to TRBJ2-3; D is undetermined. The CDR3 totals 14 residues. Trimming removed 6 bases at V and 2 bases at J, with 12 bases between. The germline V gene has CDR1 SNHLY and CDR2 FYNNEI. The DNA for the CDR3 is TGTGCCAGCAGCACGGGCCTGGACACAGATACGCAGTATTTT. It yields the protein CASSTGLDTDTQYF.

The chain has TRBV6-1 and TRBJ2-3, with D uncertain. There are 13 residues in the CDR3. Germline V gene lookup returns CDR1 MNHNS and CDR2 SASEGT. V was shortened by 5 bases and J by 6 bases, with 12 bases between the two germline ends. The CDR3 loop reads CASSYIGPDTQYF. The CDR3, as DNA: TGTGCCAGCAGTTACATAGGTCCGGATACGCAGTATTTT.

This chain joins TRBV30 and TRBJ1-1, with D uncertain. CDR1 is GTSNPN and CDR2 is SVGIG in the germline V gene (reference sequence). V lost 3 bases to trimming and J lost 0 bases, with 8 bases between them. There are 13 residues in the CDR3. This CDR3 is CAWSGGVNTEAFF. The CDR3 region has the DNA TGTGCCTGGAGCGGCGGAGTGAACACTGAAGCTTTCTTT.

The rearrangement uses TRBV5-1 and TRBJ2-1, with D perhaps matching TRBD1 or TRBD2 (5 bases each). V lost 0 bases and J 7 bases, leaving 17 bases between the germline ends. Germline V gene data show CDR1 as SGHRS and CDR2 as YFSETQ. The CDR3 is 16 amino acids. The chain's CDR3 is CASSLGGYRDGNEQFF. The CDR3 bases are TGCGCCAGCAGCTTGGGGGGGTACCGGGACGGAAATGAGCAGTTCTTC. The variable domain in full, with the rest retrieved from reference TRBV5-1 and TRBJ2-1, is KAGVTQTPRYLIKTRGQQVTLSCSPISGHRSVSWYQQTPGQGLQFLFEYFSETQRNKGNFPGRFSGRQFSNSRSEMNVSTLELGDSALYLCASSLGGYRDGNEQFFGPGTRLTVL.

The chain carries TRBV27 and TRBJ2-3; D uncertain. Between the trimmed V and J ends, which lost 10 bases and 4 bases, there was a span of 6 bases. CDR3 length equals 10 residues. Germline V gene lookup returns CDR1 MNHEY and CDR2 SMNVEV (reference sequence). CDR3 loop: CATGPDTQYF. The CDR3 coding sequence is TGTGCCACCGGACCAGATACGCAGTATTTT.

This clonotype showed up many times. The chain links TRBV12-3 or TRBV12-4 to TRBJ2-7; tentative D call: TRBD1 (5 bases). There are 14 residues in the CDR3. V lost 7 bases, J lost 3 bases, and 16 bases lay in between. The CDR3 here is CASKSSAQVYEQYF. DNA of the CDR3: TGTGCCAGCAAAAGTTCCGCACAGGTCTACGAGCAGTACTTC.